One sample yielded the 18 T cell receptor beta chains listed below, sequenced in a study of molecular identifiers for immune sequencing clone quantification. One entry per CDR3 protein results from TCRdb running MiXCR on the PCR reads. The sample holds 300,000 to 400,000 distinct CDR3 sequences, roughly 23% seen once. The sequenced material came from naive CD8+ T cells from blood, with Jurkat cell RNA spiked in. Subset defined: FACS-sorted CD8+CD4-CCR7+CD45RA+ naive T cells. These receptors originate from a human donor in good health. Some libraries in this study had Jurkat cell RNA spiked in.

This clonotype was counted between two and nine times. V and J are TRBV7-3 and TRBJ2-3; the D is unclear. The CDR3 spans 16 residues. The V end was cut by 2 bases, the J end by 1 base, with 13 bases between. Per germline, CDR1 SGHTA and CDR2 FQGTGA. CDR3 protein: CASSLAGPGGTDTQYF. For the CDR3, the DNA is TGTGCCAGCAGCTTAGCAGGCCCTGGTGGCACAGATACGCAGTATTTT.

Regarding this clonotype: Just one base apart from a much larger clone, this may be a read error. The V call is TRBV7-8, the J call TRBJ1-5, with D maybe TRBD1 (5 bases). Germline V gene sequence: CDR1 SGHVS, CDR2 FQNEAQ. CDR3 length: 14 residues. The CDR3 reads CASSFGGVTQPRHF. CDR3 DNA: TGTGCCAGCAGCTTCGGAGGGGTTACTCAGCCCCGGCATTTT.

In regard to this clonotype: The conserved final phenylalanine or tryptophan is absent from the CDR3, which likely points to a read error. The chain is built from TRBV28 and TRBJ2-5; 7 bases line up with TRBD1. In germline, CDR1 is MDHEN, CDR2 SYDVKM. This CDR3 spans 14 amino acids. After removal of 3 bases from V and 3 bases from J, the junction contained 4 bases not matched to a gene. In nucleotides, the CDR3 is TGTGCCAGCAGTTTGACAGGGACCAAAGAGACCCAGTACCTC. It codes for CASSLTGTKETQYL.

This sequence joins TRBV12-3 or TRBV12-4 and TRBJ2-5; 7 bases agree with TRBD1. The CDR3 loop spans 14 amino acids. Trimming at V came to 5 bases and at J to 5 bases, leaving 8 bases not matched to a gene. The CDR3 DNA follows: TGTGCCAGCAGTCCATACAGGGGCCGGGAGACCCAGTACTTC. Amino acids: CASSPYRGRETQYF.

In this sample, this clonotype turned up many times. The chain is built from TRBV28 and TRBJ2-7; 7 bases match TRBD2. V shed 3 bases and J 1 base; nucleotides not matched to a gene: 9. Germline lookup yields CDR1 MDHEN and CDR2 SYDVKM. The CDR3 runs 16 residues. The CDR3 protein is CASSLSWRESSYEQYF. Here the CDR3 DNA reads TGTGCCAGCAGTTTGTCCTGGCGGGAGTCTTCCTACGAGCAGTACTTC.

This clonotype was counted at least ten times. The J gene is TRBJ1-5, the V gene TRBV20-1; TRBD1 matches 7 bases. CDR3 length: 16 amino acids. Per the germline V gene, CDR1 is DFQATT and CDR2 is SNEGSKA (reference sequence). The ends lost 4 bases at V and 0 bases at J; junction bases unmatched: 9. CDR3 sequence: CSAIYRGRTSNQPQHF. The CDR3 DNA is TGCAGTGCTATCTACAGGGGACGGACTAGCAATCAGCCCCAGCATTTT.

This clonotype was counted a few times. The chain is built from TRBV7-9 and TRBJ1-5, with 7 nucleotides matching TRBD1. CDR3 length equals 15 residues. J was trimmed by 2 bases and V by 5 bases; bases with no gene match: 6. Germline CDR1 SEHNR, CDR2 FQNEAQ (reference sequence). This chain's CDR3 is CASSQQGMGNQPQHF. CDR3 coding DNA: TGTGCCAGCAGCCAACAGGGGATGGGCAATCAGCCCCAGCATTTT.

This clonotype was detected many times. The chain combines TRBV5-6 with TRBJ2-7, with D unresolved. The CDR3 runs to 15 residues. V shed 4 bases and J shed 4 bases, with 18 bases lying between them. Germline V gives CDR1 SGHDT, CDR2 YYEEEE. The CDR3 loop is CASSQLSTPTYEQYF. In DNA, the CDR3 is TGTGCCAGCAGCCAACTCTCGACTCCTACTTACGAGCAGTACTTC.

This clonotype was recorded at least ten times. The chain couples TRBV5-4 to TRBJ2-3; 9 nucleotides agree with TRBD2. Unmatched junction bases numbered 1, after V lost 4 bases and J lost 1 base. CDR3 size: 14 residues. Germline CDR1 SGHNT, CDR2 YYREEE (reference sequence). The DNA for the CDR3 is TGTGCCAGCAGCGCTAGCGGGGGCACAGATACGCAGTATTTT. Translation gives CASSASGGTDTQYF.

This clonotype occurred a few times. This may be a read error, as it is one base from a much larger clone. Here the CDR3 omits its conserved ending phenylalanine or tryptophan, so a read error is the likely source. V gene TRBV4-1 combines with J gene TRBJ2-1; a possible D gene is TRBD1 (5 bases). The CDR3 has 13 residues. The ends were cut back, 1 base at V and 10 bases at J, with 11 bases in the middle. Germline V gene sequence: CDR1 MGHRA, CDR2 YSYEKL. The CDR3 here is CASSQASRAEQFL. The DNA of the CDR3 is TGCGCCAGCAGCCAAGCGAGCAGGGCCGAGCAGTTCCTC.

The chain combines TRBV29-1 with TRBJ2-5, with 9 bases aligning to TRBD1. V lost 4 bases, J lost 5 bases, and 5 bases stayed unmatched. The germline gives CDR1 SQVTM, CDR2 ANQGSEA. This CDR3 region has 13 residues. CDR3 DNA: TGCAGCGTTGCACAGGGGGCTTGGGAGACCCAGTACTTC. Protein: CSVAQGAWETQYF.

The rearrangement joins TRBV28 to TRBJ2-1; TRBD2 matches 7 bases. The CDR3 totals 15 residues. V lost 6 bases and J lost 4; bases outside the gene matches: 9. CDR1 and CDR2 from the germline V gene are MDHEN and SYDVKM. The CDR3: CASRPRAGVYNEQFF. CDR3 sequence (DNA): TGTGCCAGCAGGCCGCGTGCGGGGGTTTACAATGAGCAGTTCTTC.

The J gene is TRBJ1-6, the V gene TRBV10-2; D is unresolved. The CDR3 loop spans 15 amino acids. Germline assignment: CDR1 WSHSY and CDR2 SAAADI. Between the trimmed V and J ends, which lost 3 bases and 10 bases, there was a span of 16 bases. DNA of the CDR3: TGCGCCAGCAGTGATGACGTTCCAGTTCGGTCACCCCTCCACTTT. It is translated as CASSDDVPVRSPLHF.

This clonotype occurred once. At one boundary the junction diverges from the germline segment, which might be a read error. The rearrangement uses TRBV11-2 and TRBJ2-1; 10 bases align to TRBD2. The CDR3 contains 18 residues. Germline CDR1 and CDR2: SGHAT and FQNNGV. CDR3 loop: CASSSTSVSGRSYNEHFF. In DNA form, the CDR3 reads TGTGCCAGCAGCTCAACCTCGGTTAGCGGGAGGTCCTACAATGAGCATTTCTTC.

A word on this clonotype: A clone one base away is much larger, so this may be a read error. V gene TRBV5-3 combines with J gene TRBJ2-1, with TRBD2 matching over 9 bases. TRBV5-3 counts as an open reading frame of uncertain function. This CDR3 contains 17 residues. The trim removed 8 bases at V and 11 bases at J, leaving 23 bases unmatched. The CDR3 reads CASSPRLAGASPAKQFF. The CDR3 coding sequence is TGTGCCAGCAGTCCTCGTTTAGCGGGAGCTTCCCCCGCTAAGCAGTTCTTC.

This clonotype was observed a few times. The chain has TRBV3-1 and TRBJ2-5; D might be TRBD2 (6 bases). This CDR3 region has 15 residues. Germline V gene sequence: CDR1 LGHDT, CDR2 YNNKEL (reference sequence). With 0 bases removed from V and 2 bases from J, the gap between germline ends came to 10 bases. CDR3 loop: CASSQERDFQETQYF. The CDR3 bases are TGTGCCAGCAGCCAAGAACGGGACTTTCAAGAGACCCAGTACTTC.

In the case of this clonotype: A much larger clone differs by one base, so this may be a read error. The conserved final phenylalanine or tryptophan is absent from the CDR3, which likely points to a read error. The CDR3 DNA follows: TGTGCCAGCAGCCCGAACAGGGCCGGCTACACCCTC. Its protein is CASSPNRAGYTL. This rearrangement joins TRBV7-2 to TRBJ1-2; maybe TRBD1 (6 bases). The germline V gene has CDR1 SGHTA and CDR2 FQGNSA. Trimming took off 5 bases at V and 8 bases at J, with 12 bases between the two ends. The length of the CDR3 is 12 residues.

In nucleotides, the CDR3 is TGTGCCAGCAGCTTAGTCCCTAGCGGAAACTACAATGAGCAGTTCTTC. As protein: CASSLVPSGNYNEQFF. The chain recombines TRBV7-6 with TRBJ2-1, with 7 bases that match TRBD2. The CDR3 has 16 residues. The ends lost 1 base at V and 3 bases at J; junction bases unmatched: 6. In germline, CDR1 is SGHVS, CDR2 FNYEAQ.